This T cell receptor beta chain was obtained from a study of blood T cell repertoires in COVID-19. In the study overall: PBMCs, B-cell-depleted T cells, or T cells provided the cDNA or gDNA that made up the material.

Under the authors' procedure: It was from reference gene primer amplification that nucleated cell counts were estimated. TCRdb's table, derived via immunoSEQ multiplex PCR, lists solely in-frame clones and lacks some. The DNA gave D and trimming, while V, J and clone size come from that table. The table has just over 250,000 clones, roughly 86% seen once. This clone was counted between two and nine times. The sequencing sample was made of peripheral blood. This sequence was found in a man in his forties who had recovered from COVID-19.

CDR3 amino acids: CAWMKDGRNTEAFF. The CDR3 coding sequence is TGTGCCTGGATGAAGGACGGGAGGAACACTGAAGCTTTCTTT. The chain carries TRBV30 and TRBJ1-1, with D unclear. The CDR3 length is 14 residues. Trimming shortened V by 4 bases and J by 1 base, and 13 bases separated the two germline ends. The germline V gene has CDR1 GTSNPN and CDR2 SVGIG (reference sequence).